These 25 T cell receptor beta chains originate from one sample sequenced in a study of T-cell memory formation after mild COVID-19. One entry per CDR3 protein, called by TCRdb with MiXCR from the 5' RACE reads. The repertoire holds around 500,000 distinct CDR3 sequences, with about 20% as singletons. The material sequenced was PBMCs or a T cell subset sorted from them (not recorded which). These receptors all come from an adult woman who had mild COVID-19 (a few samples of this study predate the infection). Cell type and time point are not known.

This clonotype was counted a few times. The chain employs TRBV7-7 and TRBJ2-3; a weak D match, TRBD1 (7 bases). This CDR3 has 15 residues. Trimming pared 5 bases from V and 2 bases from J, leaving 14 bases between. Germline CDR1 SSHAT, CDR2 FNYEAQ (reference sequence). In DNA form, the CDR3 reads TGTGCCAGCAGCCCAGGGGGGAGCAACACAGATACGCAGTATTTT. This encodes CASSPGGSNTDTQYF.

This clonotype has just a few counts. The J gene is TRBJ2-7, the V gene TRBV12-3 or TRBV12-4; 9 nucleotides line up with TRBD2. CDR3 size: 15 residues. Unmatched junction bases numbered 9, after V lost 8 bases and J lost 1 base. The CDR3 here is CASSRGGAGSYEQYF. The CDR3 DNA follows: TGTGCCAGCTCGCGGGGGGGAGCGGGATCCTACGAGCAGTACTTC.

This clonotype was detected only a few times. The chain has TRBV25-1 and TRBJ2-2; D could derive from TRBD1 or TRBD2 (5 bases each). The germline V and J ends were trimmed by 8 bases and 6 bases, with 19 bases remaining between them. Germline lookup yields CDR1 MGHDK and CDR2 SYGVNS. The CDR3 has 15 residues. The CDR3 nucleotides read TGTGCCAGCGGCCGGGACGGTAATTGGCCCGGGGAGCTGTTTTTT. Protein product: CASGRDGNWPGELFF.

This rearrangement joins TRBV6-5 to TRBJ2-5; D gene unclear. The germline CDR1 and CDR2 sequences are MNHEY and SVGAGI. The CDR3 loop spans 12 amino acids. V shed 5 bases and J shed 2 bases, with 6 bases lying between them. The CDR3 DNA reads TGTGCCAGCAGTACGAGACAAGAGACCCAGTACTTC. The encoded protein is CASSTRQETQYF.

With regard to this clonotype: Since the CDR3 does not end with the conserved phenylalanine or tryptophan, this likely comes from a read error. The V and J genes are TRBV4-1 and TRBJ2-5; 7 nucleotides line up with TRBD1. The V segment lost 4 bases and the J segment 4 bases; nucleotides outside the gene matches: 3. This CDR3 is 13 amino acids long. Germline V gene data show CDR1 as MGHRA and CDR2 as YSYEKL. This CDR3 is CASSRDRVETQYI. The CDR3 coding sequence is TGCGCCAGCAGCCGAGACAGGGTAGAGACCCAGTACATC.

The table lists this clonotype with a few counts. The J gene is TRBJ2-2, the V gene TRBV6-4; no definite D call. The CDR3 covers 13 residues. The V gene's germline CDR1 is MRHNA and CDR2 SNTAGT. The V end lost 8 bases, the J end lost 2 bases, and 9 bases lay between the germline ends. The DNA of the CDR3 is TGTGCCAGCTCGGAGTTTAACACCGGGGAGCTGTTTTTT. Translation: CASSEFNTGELFF.

The chain is built from TRBV20-1 and TRBJ1-6; TRBD1 agrees at 7 bases. Germline V gene lookup returns CDR1 DFQATT and CDR2 SNEGSKA (reference sequence). The trim removed 4 bases at V and 10 bases at J, leaving 10 bases unmatched. CDR3 length equals 14 residues. CDR3 loop: CSANKGQSGSPLHF. CDR3 DNA: TGCAGTGCTAACAAGGGACAGTCTGGCTCACCCCTCCACTTT.

The chain couples TRBV5-1 to TRBJ1-5, with TRBD1 as a possible D gene (5 bases). CDR1 SGHRS and CDR2 YFSETQ come from the germline V gene. V shed 6 bases and J shed 2 bases, with 12 bases lying between them. The CDR3 totals 14 residues. In nucleotides, the CDR3 is TGCGCCAGCAAACGGGGACCGGGCAATCAGCCCCAGCATTTT. It yields the protein CASKRGPGNQPQHF.

The rearrangement links TRBV20-1 to TRBJ2-3, with 11 positions matching TRBD2. Trimming took 4 bases from V and 2 from J; bases not matched to a gene: 5. Germline CDR1 is DFQATT and CDR2 is SNEGSKA (reference sequence). This CDR3 is built from 15 residues. The CDR3: CSAIGTSGVTDTQYF. The CDR3 nucleotides read TGCAGTGCTATTGGGACTAGCGGTGTCACAGATACGCAGTATTTT.

This clonotype was recorded a few times. The chain combines TRBV9 with TRBJ1-6; no definite D call. This CDR3 comprises 15 residues. CDR1 is SGDLS, CDR2 YYNGEE, per germline. V lost 0 bases, J lost 0 bases, and 4 bases lay in between. CDR3 protein: CASSVESSYNSPLHF. In DNA, the CDR3 is TGTGCCAGCAGCGTAGAGAGCTCCTATAATTCACCCCTCCACTTT.

This clonotype was found a few times. The rearrangement uses TRBV19 and TRBJ2-5; a weak D match, TRBD1 (5 bases). The CDR3 runs to 13 residues. CDR1 is LNHDA and CDR2 is SQIVND in the germline V gene (reference sequence). The V gene lost 5 bases and the J gene lost 5 bases, with 12 bases spanning the gap. This chain's CDR3 is CASSGAYGETQYF. DNA for the CDR3: TGTGCCAGTAGTGGGGCCTATGGGGAGACCCAGTACTTC.

This sequence joins TRBV12-3 or TRBV12-4 and TRBJ2-5; D remains unclear. The CDR3 sequence is 14 residues long. Trimming left V 7 bases short and J 5 bases short, with 17 bases between. The CDR3 DNA sequence: TGTGCCAGCACCCCCGTCCGATACTGGGAGACCCAGTACTTC. Residues: CASTPVRYWETQYF.

This clonotype was seen ten or more times. The genes are TRBV7-8 and TRBJ2-5; D may be TRBD1 or TRBD2 (5 bases each). The CDR3 totals 15 residues. V was trimmed by 5 bases and J by 3 bases, leaving 16 bases between them. The germline CDR1 and CDR2 sequences are SGHVS and FQNEAQ. In nucleotides, the CDR3 is TGTGCCAGCAGCCAATCGAGGGGCTACGAAGAGACCCAGTACTTC. Its protein is CASSQSRGYEETQYF.

There are many counts of this clonotype. CDR3 sequence: CASSLWGDPYNEQFF. In nucleotides, the CDR3 is TGTGCCAGCAGCTTATGGGGGGACCCCTACAATGAGCAGTTCTTC. The J gene is TRBJ2-1, the V gene TRBV11-2; a possible D gene is TRBD2 (6 bases). Germline V gene data show CDR1 as SGHAT and CDR2 as FQNNGV. This CDR3 has 15 amino acids. Deletions cut 2 bases from V and 2 bases from J, with 10 bases between.

V gene TRBV24-1 combines with J gene TRBJ1-5; D is ambiguous. The V gene lost 1 base and the J gene lost 3 bases, with 6 bases spanning the gap. Germline assignment: CDR1 KGHDR and CDR2 SFDVKD. The CDR3 spans 14 residues. CDR3 coding DNA: TGTGCCACCAGTGATTTTGGCAACAATCAGCCCCAGCATTTT. The encoded protein is CATSDFGNNQPQHF.

This chain uses TRBV20-1 with TRBJ1-1; TRBD1 matches at 7 bases. CDR1 DFQATT and CDR2 SNEGSKA come from the germline V gene (reference sequence). CDR3 size: 13 residues. V was pared by 6 bases and J by 1 base, with 5 bases of the junction left unmatched. The CDR3 bases are TGCAGTGCCAAGACAGGGCCGAACACTGAAGCTTTCTTT. Translating it yields CSAKTGPNTEAFF.

This clonotype was detected ten times or more. One end of the junction is discordant with germline, which a read error may explain. The V and J genes are TRBV12-3 or TRBV12-4 and TRBJ2-7, with 11 bases that match TRBD1. The CDR3 consists of 14 residues. The DNA of the CDR3 is TGCGCCAGCAGCTCGGGACAGGGGGGATACGAGCAGTACTTC. It codes for CASSSGQGGYEQYF.

This clonotype was observed a few times. The chain combines TRBV5-1 with TRBJ2-7, with 8 nucleotides matching TRBD1. V lost 0 bases, J lost 5 bases, and 7 bases stayed unmatched. The CDR3 contains 15 residues. In germline, CDR1 is SGHRS, CDR2 YFSETQ. The CDR3, as DNA: TGCGCCAGCAGCTTGGTGGAGACAGGGGTAGACGAGCAGTACTTC. Amino acid sequence: CASSLVETGVDEQYF.

Ten or more counts support this clonotype. The V gene is TRBV12-3 or TRBV12-4, the J gene TRBJ2-7; the D is unclear. Trimming pared 8 bases from V and 1 base from J, leaving 6 bases between. CDR3 length: 11 amino acids. As DNA, the CDR3 is TGTGCCAGCGGGGTTTCCTACGAGCAGTACTTC. It yields the protein CASGVSYEQYF.

This clonotype came up a few times. This sequence joins TRBV20-1 and TRBJ2-1, with D perhaps matching TRBD1 (6 bases). In germline, CDR1 is DFQATT, CDR2 SNEGSKA (reference sequence). The length of the CDR3 is 14 residues. Trimming shortened V by 2 bases and J by 3 bases, and 11 bases separated the two germline ends. The DNA for the CDR3 is TGCAGTGCTAGACAACAGGGATACTACAATGAGCAGTTCTTC. This gives the protein CSARQQGYYNEQFF.

The chain carries TRBV7-8 and TRBJ2-1; 10 bases align to TRBD2. The trim removed 7 bases at V and 3 bases at J, leaving 9 bases unmatched. From germline, CDR1 is SGHVS and CDR2 FQNEAQ. The CDR3 extends over 16 amino acids. CDR3 amino acids: CASIRLAGAVYNEQFF. The CDR3 bases are TGTGCCAGCATCCGTCTAGCGGGGGCTGTCTACAATGAGCAGTTCTTC.

The rearrangement links TRBV25-1 to TRBJ2-1, with 13 bases identical to TRBD2. Germline V CDR1 and CDR2: MGHDK, SYGVNS. The CDR3 sequence is 16 residues long. V dropped 1 base and J dropped 9; count of bases not matched to a gene: 6. The CDR3 nucleotides read TGTGCCAGCAGTGAATGGACTAGCGGGAGAGGCGGTGAGCAGTTCTTC. As protein: CASSEWTSGRGGEQFF. Filled out from reference TRBV25-1 and TRBJ2-1, the complete variable domain reads EADIYQTPRYLVIGTGKKITLECSQTMGHDKMYWYQQDPGMELHLIHYSYGVNSTEKGDLSSESTVSRIRTEHFPLTLESARPSHTSQYLCASSEWTSGRGGEQFFGPGTRLTVL.

Many counts were recorded for this clonotype. This chain connects TRBV6-2 or TRBV6-3 to TRBJ1-1; possibly TRBD1 for D (5 bases). The CDR3 has 13 amino acids. V was pared by 7 bases and J by 4 bases, with 13 bases between. The V gene's germline CDR1 is MNHEY and CDR2 SVGEGT. CDR3 DNA: TGTGCCAGCAACCATCAGGGCGCCACTGAAGCTTTCTTT. Translation gives CASNHQGATEAFF.

This clonotype was seen many times. The chain employs TRBV4-3 and TRBJ2-7; the match to TRBD1 covers 11 bases. V lost 3 bases and J lost 5; bases outside the gene matches: 9. Germline lookup yields CDR1 LGHNA and CDR2 YSLEER. The CDR3 is 16 residues long. CDR3 DNA: TGCGCCAGCAGCCACTTAACCGGGACAGGGGGTGACGAGCAGTACTTC. Translating it yields CASSHLTGTGGDEQYF.

The chain has TRBV12-3 or TRBV12-4 and TRBJ1-1; D is possibly TRBD1 (5 bases). The CDR3 consists of 12 residues. Deletions cut 2 bases from V and 8 bases from J, with 9 bases between. The CDR3 protein is CASSLTRQEAFF. The CDR3 DNA follows: TGTGCCAGCAGTTTAACCCGACAGGAAGCTTTCTTT.